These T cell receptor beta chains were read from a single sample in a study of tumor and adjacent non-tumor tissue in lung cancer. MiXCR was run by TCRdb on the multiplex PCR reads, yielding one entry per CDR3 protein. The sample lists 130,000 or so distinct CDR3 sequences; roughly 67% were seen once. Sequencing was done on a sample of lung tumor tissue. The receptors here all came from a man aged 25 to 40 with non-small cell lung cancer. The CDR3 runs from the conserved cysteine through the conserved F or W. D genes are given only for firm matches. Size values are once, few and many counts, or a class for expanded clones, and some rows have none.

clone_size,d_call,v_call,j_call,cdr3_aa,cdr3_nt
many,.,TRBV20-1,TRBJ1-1,CSARHHRARTEAFF,TGCAGTGCTAGACACCACAGGGCGCGCACTGAAGCTTTCTTT
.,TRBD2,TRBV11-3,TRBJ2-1,CASTLEAGEQETQFF,TGTGCCAGCACCTTAGAAGCGGGAGAGCAAGAGACCCAGTTCTTC
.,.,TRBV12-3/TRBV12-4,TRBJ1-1,CASSLARFGSRERRTEAFF,TGTGCCAGCAGTTTAGCGAGGTTTGGATCAAGGGAACGGAGAACTGAAGCTTTCTTT
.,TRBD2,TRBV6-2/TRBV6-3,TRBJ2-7,CVSTSQREHYEQYF,TGTGTCAGCACTAGTCAGCGGGAGCACTACGAGCAATACTTC
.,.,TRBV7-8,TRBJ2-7,CASRRELAIHKQYF,TGTGCCAGCAGACGGGAGCTAGCCATCCACAAGCAGTACTTC
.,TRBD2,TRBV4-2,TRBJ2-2,CTSSQLAGDTGELFF,TGTACCAGCAGCCAATTGGCGGGAGACACCGGGGAGCTGTTTTTT
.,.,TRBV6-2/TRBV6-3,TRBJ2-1,CASSPLDPNEQFF,TGTGCCAGCAGTCCACTTGACCCCAATGAGCAGTTCTTC
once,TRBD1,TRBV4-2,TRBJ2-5,CASSQEVQGARETQYF,TGTGCCAGTAGCCAAGAGGTCCAGGGGGCTAGAGAGACCCAGTACTTC
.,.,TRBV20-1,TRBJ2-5,CSGNLGGGFSYETQYF,TGCAGTGGCAACCTAGGCGGGGGCTTTTCATACGAGACCCAGTACTTC
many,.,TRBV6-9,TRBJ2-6,CASSYHWAGSGANVLTF,TGTGCCAGCAGTTATCATTGGGCGGGCTCTGGGGCCAACGTCCTGACTTTC
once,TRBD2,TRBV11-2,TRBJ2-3,CAISASGRAKDTQYF,TGTGCCATCAGCGCTAGCGGGAGGGCCAAAGATACGCAGTATTTT
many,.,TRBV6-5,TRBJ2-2,CASSYFGGELFF,TGTGCCAGCAGTTATTTCGGCGGGGAGCTGTTTTTT
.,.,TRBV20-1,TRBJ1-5,CSARRGSANQPQHF,TGCAGTGCTAGACGCGGAAGTGCCAATCAGCCCCAGCATTTT
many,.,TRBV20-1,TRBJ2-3,CSCLGTDTQYF,TGCAGTTGCTTGGGGACAGATACGCAGTATTTT
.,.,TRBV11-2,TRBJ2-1,CAGSLDRYSEQFF,TGTGCCGGCAGCTTAGATCGGTACAGTGAGCAGTTTTTC
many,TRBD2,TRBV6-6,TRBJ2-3,CASSYTSGGSSSRDTQYF,TGTGCCAGCAGTTACACCAGCGGGGGGTCGAGTAGCAGGGATACGCAGTATTTT